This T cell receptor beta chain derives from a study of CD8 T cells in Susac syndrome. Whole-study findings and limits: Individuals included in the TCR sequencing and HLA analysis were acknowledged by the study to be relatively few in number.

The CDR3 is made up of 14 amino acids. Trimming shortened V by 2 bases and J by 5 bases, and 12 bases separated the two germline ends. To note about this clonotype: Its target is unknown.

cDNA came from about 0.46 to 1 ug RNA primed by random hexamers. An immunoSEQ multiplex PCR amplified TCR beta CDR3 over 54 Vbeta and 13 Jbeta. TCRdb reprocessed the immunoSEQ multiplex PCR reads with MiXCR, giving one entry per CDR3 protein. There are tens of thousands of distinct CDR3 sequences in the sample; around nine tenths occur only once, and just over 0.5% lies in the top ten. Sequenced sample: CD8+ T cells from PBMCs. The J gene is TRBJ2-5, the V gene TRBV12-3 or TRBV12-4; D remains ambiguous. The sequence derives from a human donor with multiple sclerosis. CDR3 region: CASSLLGYGETQYF. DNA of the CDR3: TGTGCCAGCAGTTTATTGGGGTACGGTGAGACCCAGTACTTC.